This entry lists 17 T cell receptor beta chains sequenced from one sample in a study of blood T cell repertoires in COVID-19. Sequenced by immunoSEQ multiplex PCR; TCRdb stores in-frame clones only, minus some. Counted here are roughly 200,000 clones, around 80% occurring once; the ten biggest clones make up roughly 7.8%. What was sequenced was peripheral blood. The origin of the receptors is a middle-aged man with active or convalescent COVID-19.

The rearrangement uses TRBV21-1 and TRBJ1-2; the D call in the table, TRBD1, was not verified against the DNA. TRBV21-1 is flagged as a pseudogene. The CDR3 runs 17 residues. CDR3 in amino acids: CASSNHGTEIRDYGYTF. CDR3 sequence (DNA): TGTGCCAGCAGCAACCACGGGACAGAAATAAGGGACTATGGCTACACCTTC.

This clone was recorded once. This rearrangement joins TRBV5-1 to TRBJ2-7; 12 nucleotides align to TRBD1. V dropped 3 bases and J dropped 1; count of bases not matched to a gene: 2. Germline V gives CDR1 SGHRS, CDR2 YFSETQ. This CDR3 has 15 residues. This CDR3 is CASSSGQGASYEQYF. The CDR3 nucleotides read TGCGCCAGCAGCTCGGGACAGGGGGCTTCCTACGAGCAGTACTTC.

V and J are TRBV4-1 and TRBJ1-1; no firm D call. This CDR3 is 15 amino acids long. The V gene's germline CDR1 is MGHRA and CDR2 YSYEKL. The V gene lost 8 bases and the J gene lost 7 bases, with 23 bases spanning the gap. The CDR3 DNA is TGCGCCAGCTCTCGGGCGGCGGGTGTCGCACGTGAAGCTTTCTTT. Residues: CASSRAAGVAREAFF.

The chain employs TRBV5-1 and TRBJ1-1, with D uncertain. Germline V CDR1 and CDR2: SGHRS, YFSETQ. Deletions cut 2 bases from V and 6 bases from J, with 23 bases between. This CDR3 is built from 17 residues. CDR3 nucleotides: TGCGCCAGCAGCTTTTCGCCCATCAAGGTGACGGGTCCTGAAGCTTTCTTT. It yields the protein CASSFSPIKVTGPEAFF.

The chain joins TRBV14 to TRBJ2-2; D gene ambiguous. Trimming left V 4 bases short and J 3 bases short, with 9 bases between. Germline CDR1 reads SGHDN; CDR2 reads FVKESK. The CDR3 has 14 amino acids. The CDR3 loop is CASSPLSDTGELFF. CDR3 DNA sequence: TGTGCCAGCAGCCCCCTATCGGACACCGGGGAGCTGTTTTTT.

The chain carries TRBV7-9 and TRBJ2-5; TRBD1 matches at 7 bases. The length of the CDR3 is 14 residues. Germline V gene lookup returns CDR1 SEHNR and CDR2 FQNEAQ (reference sequence). After removal of 6 bases from V and 5 bases from J, the junction contained 9 bases not matched to a gene. CDR3 protein: CASSADREAETQYF. The CDR3 coding sequence is TGTGCCAGCAGTGCCGACAGGGAAGCTGAGACCCAGTACTTC.

The rearrangement uses TRBV21-1 and TRBJ1-2. TRBV21-1 is marked as a pseudogene. This CDR3 is built from 11 residues. The CDR3 bases are TGTGCCAGCAGCGGACGAGGGGGCTACACCTTC. It specifies CASSGRGGYTF.

The chain combines TRBV18 with TRBJ2-5; D is uncertain. Germline values: CDR1 KGHSH, CDR2 LQKENI. The V and J ends lost 5 bases and 5 bases respectively, with 6 bases between them. The CDR3 has 11 residues. The CDR3 nucleotides are TGTGCCAGCTCAAACTACGAGACCCAGTACTTC. Translation: CASSNYETQYF.

This sequence joins TRBV5-6 and TRBJ2-7; 7 bases map to TRBD2. There are 16 residues in the CDR3. Germline lookup yields CDR1 SGHDT and CDR2 YYEEEE. J gave up 5 bases and V 0 bases, and 11 bases lay outside the gene matches. CDR3 nucleotides: TGTGCCAGCAGCTTGGTATGGCGGGGGAGTGGTAACGAGCAGTACTTC. Translating it yields CASSLVWRGSGNEQYF.

V and J are TRBV24-1 and TRBJ2-1; D may be TRBD2 (5 bases). The CDR3 is 18 amino acids. The V and J ends lost 3 bases and 5 bases respectively, with 22 bases between them. Germline V gene data show CDR1 as KGHDR and CDR2 as SFDVKD. The DNA for the CDR3 is TGTGCCACCAGTGATCCGGACTCTGCTCGCGTCGGGGACAATGAGCAGTTCTTC. This encodes CATSDPDSARVGDNEQFF.

The V gene is TRBV28, the J gene TRBJ1-6; 8 bases line up with TRBD1. This CDR3 contains 13 residues. V trimming: 5 bases; J trimming: 16 bases; junction bases outside the gene matches: 10. Germline V gene sequence: CDR1 MDHEN, CDR2 SYDVKM. CDR3 protein: CASSRPAGQGLHF. The CDR3 DNA reads TGTGCCAGCAGTAGACCTGCTGGACAGGGACTCCACTTT. Full variable domain (missing parts from reference TRBV28 and TRBJ1-6): DVKVTQSSRYLVKRTGEKVFLECVQDMDHENMFWYRQDPGLGLRLIYFSYDVKMKEKGDIPEGYSVSREKKERFSLILESASTNQTSMYLCASSRPAGQGLHFGNGTRLTVT.

The chain recombines TRBV30 with TRBJ2-2, with D possibly being TRBD2 (5 bases). CDR3 length equals 13 residues. Germline-derived CDR1 and CDR2 are GTSNPN and SVGIG (reference sequence). The germline V and J ends were trimmed by 0 bases and 6 bases, with 8 bases remaining between them. The CDR3 nucleotides read TGTGCCTGGAGTGTACGGGGAGCCGGGGAGCTGTTTTTT. Protein sequence: CAWSVRGAGELFF.

This chain connects TRBV19 to TRBJ1-2; 7 bases are shared with TRBD1. Germline trimming cut 7 bases from V and 5 bases from J; bases unmatched to any gene: 1. The V gene's germline CDR1 is LNHDA and CDR2 SQIVND (reference sequence). This CDR3 contains 11 residues. The CDR3 loop is CASMGQYGYTF. The CDR3 DNA reads TGTGCCAGTATGGGACAGTATGGCTACACCTTC. Variable domain in full (rest from reference TRBV19 and TRBJ1-2): DGGITQSPKYLFRKEGQNVTLSCEQNLNHDAMYWYRQDPGQGLRLIYYSQIVNDFQKGDIAEGYSVSREKKESFPLTVTSAQKNPTAFYLCASMGQYGYTFGSGTRLTVV.

The chain joins TRBV6-5 to TRBJ2-2; maybe TRBD2 (5 bases). The length of the CDR3 is 13 residues. Germline lookup yields CDR1 MNHEY and CDR2 SVGAGI. The V end was cut by 7 bases, the J end by 5 bases, with 11 bases between. The CDR3 coding sequence is TGTGCCAGCATATTCGGGGATACCGGGGAGCTGTTTTTT. Translation: CASIFGDTGELFF.

The chain couples TRBV6-5 to TRBJ1-1; D is possibly TRBD1 (6 bases). The CDR3 length is 15 residues. Germline lookup yields CDR1 MNHEY and CDR2 SVGAGI. V was pared by 6 bases and J by 6 bases, with 20 bases between. CDR3 sequence reads: CASSGDTGYAPEAFF. As DNA, the CDR3 is TGTGCCAGCAGCGGAGATACAGGGTACGCCCCTGAAGCTTTCTTT.

This chain uses TRBV24-1 with TRBJ1-3, with unresolved D. Germline CDR1 reads KGHDR; CDR2 reads SFDVKD. Trimming shortened V by 4 bases and J by 2 bases, and 17 bases separated the two germline ends. This CDR3 is built from 17 residues. In DNA form, the CDR3 reads TGTGCCACCAGTGACACCCATAGGGAGGTAGCTGGAAACACCATATATTTT. Its translation is CATSDTHREVAGNTIYF.

The V and J genes are TRBV5-6 and TRBJ2-3; D unresolved. V gave up 3 bases and J gave up 0 bases, with 5 bases separating them. Germline CDR1 reads SGHDT; CDR2 reads YYEEEE. The CDR3 runs to 13 residues. The CDR3 coding sequence is TGTGCCAGCAGCTCAAGCAGCACAGATACGCAGTATTTT. This gives the protein CASSSSSTDTQYF.